This T cell receptor (beta chain) was identified during a study of T cell repertoires in cytomegalovirus infection. At the level of the study: Epitope selection comprised recently identified HLA-C-restricted CMV epitopes and well-studied HLA-B-restricted CMV epitopes. CMV infection together with matching HLA type was indicated by public TCR beta signatures. Findings and limits, study-wide: CMV carriers having the relevant HLA were flagged by cumulative public TCR beta family frequency.

As regards this clonotype: Its specificity is unknown.

TCRdb re-called the reads with MiXCR, one entry per CDR3 protein. The sample has more than 30,000 distinct CDR3 sequences; roughly half are singletons. V shed 6 bases and J 3 bases; nucleotides not matched to a gene: 16. The CDR3 loop spans 18 amino acids. The V gene is TRBV12-3 or TRBV12-4, the J gene TRBJ2-1, with 8 nucleotides matching TRBD2. This TCR was recovered from a human donor in good health (CMV status not recorded). Some clones in this sample may be carry-over from other donors' samples. The material was CD8+ T cells from cultured PBMCs, obtained from culture after CMV antigen stimulation. The CDR3 protein is CASRPDARGGTYYNEQFF. DNA for the CDR3: TGTGCCAGCAGGCCGGACGCGCGCGGGGGGACCTACTACAATGAGCAGTTCTTC.